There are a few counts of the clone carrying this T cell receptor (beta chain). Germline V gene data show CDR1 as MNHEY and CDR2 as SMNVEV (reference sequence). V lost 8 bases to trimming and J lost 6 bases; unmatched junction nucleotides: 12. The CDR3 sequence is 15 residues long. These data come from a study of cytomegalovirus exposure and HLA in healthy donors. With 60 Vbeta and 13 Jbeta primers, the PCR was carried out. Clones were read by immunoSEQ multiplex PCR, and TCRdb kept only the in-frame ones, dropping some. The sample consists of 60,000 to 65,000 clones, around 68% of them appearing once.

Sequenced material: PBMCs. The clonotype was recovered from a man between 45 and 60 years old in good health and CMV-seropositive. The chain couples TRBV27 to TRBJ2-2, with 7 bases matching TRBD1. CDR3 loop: CASGPLQGSAGELFF. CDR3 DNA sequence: TGTGCCAGCGGGCCGTTACAGGGGAGCGCCGGGGAGCTGTTTTTT.